This T cell receptor (beta chain) was captured by sequencing in a study of blood T cell repertoires in COVID-19. Study summary: Both acute and convalescent COVID-19 samples were obtained from the United States, Italy and Spain. PBMCs, B-cell-depleted T cells, or T cells provided the cDNA or gDNA that made up the material.

J was trimmed by 1 base and V by 7 bases; bases with no gene match: 4. This CDR3 region has 14 residues. Germline V gives CDR1 MNHEY, CDR2 SMNVEV (reference sequence). As handled by the study authors: Amplified reference gene primers provided the basis for estimating nucleated cell counts. This table comes from immunoSEQ multiplex PCR, and its TCRdb copy is limited to in-frame clones, with some not included. V, J and clone size are taken as reported in that table, and D and trimming were inferred from the DNA itself. Seen here are 40,000 or so clones, approximately 92% observed once, and the top ten hold around 12%.

This clonotype was sampled from a human donor in a cohort sampled during active COVID-19. Sequencing was performed on peripheral blood. The chain combines TRBV27 with TRBJ1-1; 9 nucleotides line up with TRBD1. DNA of the CDR3: TGTGCCAGCAAGACGACAGGGGGGAACACTGAAGCTTTCTTT. Translated: CASKTTGGNTEAFF.